This T cell receptor (beta chain) comes out of a study of CD8 T cells in Susac syndrome. Germline V gene lookup returns CDR1 SGHRS and CDR2 YFSETQ. Trimming left V 0 bases short and J 5 bases short, with 11 bases between. This CDR3 is built from 14 residues. The authors reverse transcribed roughly 0.5 to 1 ug RNA with random hexamers. Via MiXCR, TCRdb re-called the immunoSEQ multiplex PCR reads, giving one row per CDR3 protein. The repertoire holds around 140,000 distinct CDR3 sequences, with roughly 94% as singletons. Only one count was recorded for this clonotype. This clonotype was sampled from a human donor with Susac syndrome. The chain links TRBV5-1 to TRBJ1-1; the D is unclear. Specimen: CD4+ T cells from PBMCs. This CDR3 reads CASSLGGGKTEAFF. CDR3 coding DNA: TGCGCCAGCAGCTTGGGAGGAGGAAAAACTGAAGCTTTCTTT.